This T cell receptor beta chain is drawn from a study of blood T cell repertoires in COVID-19. Study summary: Specimens from acute and convalescent COVID-19 originated in the United States, Italy and Spain. The analysed material was cDNA or gDNA that came from T cells, B-cell-depleted T cells, or PBMCs.

The germline V gene encodes CDR1 LNHDA and CDR2 SQIVND (reference sequence). V lost 6 bases, J lost 16 bases, and 16 bases lay in between. This CDR3 contains 11 residues. This clone showed up just once. As handled by the study authors: Estimation of nucleated cell counts relied on the amplification of reference gene primers. Sequenced by immunoSEQ multiplex PCR; TCRdb stores in-frame clones only, minus some. The V and J calls and clone size come from that table; D and trimming were worked out from the DNA. The sample lists 150,000 to 200,000 clones, 84% seen once, with more than 7.5% in the top ten. The source material was peripheral blood. The gene calls are TRBV19 and TRBJ2-1; D possibly corresponds to TRBD1 (6 bases). The TCR comes from a man in his forties or fifties who had recovered from COVID-19. The CDR3 loop is CASSGPGHLFF. The CDR3 nucleotides are TGTGCCAGTAGCGGACCGGGACACCTATTCTTC.